This T cell receptor beta chain was obtained from a study of sequential checkpoint blockade in melanoma. V was clipped by 5 bases and J by 6 bases; unmatched bases: 8. Germline V lookup: CDR1 PRHDT, CDR2 FYEKMQ (reference sequence). The CDR3 has 14 amino acids. The repertoire was sequenced with immunoSEQ multiplex PCR; TCRdb's copy has only in-frame clones and lacks some. This sample has some 31,000 clones, with 86% found just once. Treatment reported: randomized to nivolumab then ipilimumab (arm A) or the reverse (arm B). PBMC sorting kept live CD3+CD8+ cells without CD19 or CD56. The sequencing here drew on CD8+ T cells sorted from blood (inferred from file names), taken from a patient given nivolumab and ipilimumab in sequence. The V and J genes are TRBV13 and TRBJ2-7; 9 nucleotides agree with TRBD2. The clonotype comes from a human donor with melanoma. CDR3 DNA sequence: TGTGCCAGCAGCATCGGGACTAGCCCTCCCGAGCAGTACTTC. Encoded protein: CASSIGTSPPEQYF. The variable domain in full, completed from reference TRBV13 and TRBJ2-7, reads AAGVIQSPRHLIKEKRETATLKCYPIPRHDTVYWYQQGPGQDPQFLISFYEKMQSDKGSIPDRFSAQQFSDYHSELNMSSLELGDSALYFCASSIGTSPPEQYFGPGTRLTVT.